Below, one T cell receptor beta chain is given with its context. Antigen: not known. This sample was included in a study of T-cell memory formation after mild COVID-19. On the study more broadly: There were largely donor-specific TCR clusters.

Broader study findings: Later expanders leaned toward CD4+, whereas clones contracting from day 15 to 85 were balanced CD4/CD8.

UMIs and sample barcodes were carried by the TCR alpha and TCR beta cDNA libraries that 5'RACE produced using constant-segment primers. TCRdb itself ran the 5' RACE reads through MiXCR, one entry per CDR3 protein. The table records roughly 410,000 distinct CDR3 sequences, approximately 24% of them present only once. The ends lost 7 bases at V and 3 bases at J; junction bases unmatched: 8. CDR1 MNHEY and CDR2 SVGEGT come from the germline V gene. This CDR3 is 16 amino acids long. This receptor was obtained from an adult woman who had mild COVID-19 (a few samples of this study predate the infection). Cell type and time point are not known. This chain joins TRBV6-2 or TRBV6-3 and TRBJ2-6; 8 nucleotides align to TRBD1. Sequencing was performed on PBMCs or a T cell subset sorted from them (not recorded which). The CDR3, as DNA: TGTGCCAGCAACGATCAGGGGGCGGGTGGGGCCAACGTCCTGACTTTC. It yields the protein CASNDQGAGGANVLTF.